This TCR beta chain was found in a study of T cell responses to AZD1222 COVID-19 vaccine. Study-level points and caveats: After two AZD1222 doses, spike-specific TCR breadth and depth rose versus day 0. Targets within unmutated variant regions were reportedly found for nearly half of spike-specific TCRs.

This table comes from immunoSEQ multiplex PCR, and its TCRdb copy is limited to in-frame clones, with some not included. Of 50,000 to 65,000 clones listed, over 80% were seen once; the top ten hold less than 7%. Comment on this clone: Its target is unknown.

The V gene's germline CDR1 is SGHDN and CDR2 FVKESK. This CDR3 is 14 amino acids long. The V gene end was trimmed by 6 bases and the J gene end by 0 bases; junction bases not matched to a gene: 3. The genes are TRBV14 and TRBJ1-1; 8 nucleotides match TRBD1. Here the sequenced sample was peripheral blood, taken 28 days after the second dose of the MenACWY control vaccine. The sequence was obtained from an adult who received the MenACWY meningococcal vaccine as a control. The CDR3 spells CASSHRGVNTEAFF. The CDR3 nucleotides read TGTGCCAGCAGTCACAGGGGGGTGAACACTGAAGCTTTCTTT.